The present T cell receptor beta chain was sequenced within a study of beta chain features in type 1 diabetes. Whole-study findings and limits: The question of HLA type influencing TCRB rearrangement was one that remained unresolved here.

What was sequenced were expressed TCRB transcripts, since all of the isolated RNA had been reverse transcribed. The repertoire was sequenced with immunoSEQ multiplex PCR; TCRdb's copy has only in-frame clones and lacks some. The top ten clones hold 0.44% of a sample with almost 350,000 clones, less than 10% of them seen once. The germline V gene has CDR1 MNHEY and CDR2 SVGAGI. V was clipped by 6 bases and J by 4 bases; unmatched bases: 4. The CDR3 has 15 residues. This clone was detected a few times. Its antigen is unidentified. The sample comprised central memory CD4+ T cells from blood. This chain links TRBV6-5 with TRBJ2-1; 12 nucleotides line up with TRBD2. This clonotype was sampled from a young woman in good health. The CDR3 loop reads CASSHGLAGYNEQFF. The DNA of the CDR3 is TGTGCCAGCAGCCACGGACTAGCGGGGTACAATGAGCAGTTCTTC.